Detailed here is one T cell receptor (beta chain). Which antigen it targets is not known. No quality values exist for individual bases; no much larger clone is one base distant. TCR CDR3 regions were amplified from genomic DNA by multiplex PCR using the deep immunoSEQ assay. Extracted genomic DNA from each cell subset was spread evenly across all wells of several immunoSEQ 96-well plates, with each plate serving as a replicate. Each replicate PCR for sorted subsets received around 0.2 ug genomic DNA, equal to some 32,000 T cell genomes. The purified libraries were quantified using a Qubit 3.0 fluorometer, sized with a Bioanalyzer 2100, and then quantified again using the KAPA Library Quantification kit. A separate single-read 150-cycle Illumina NextSeq 550 flow cell was used to sequence each immunoSEQ 96-well plate. For the original study's pipeline: Because the immunoSEQ output held only junctional sequences and lacked quality scores, the filtering could not match the filtering applied to full-length reads. Sequences were annotated with PyIR, a Python wrapper for IgBLAST v1.9, using IMGT germline references to assign V/J genes and CDR3. Reads with weak V/J assignments (E-value above 1e-6), missing CDR3, stop codons, out-of-frame junctions, or ambiguous translated residues were removed. A V3J clonotype was defined by an identical inferred V gene, J gene, and CDR3 amino acid sequence. Percentage overlap between repertoires was calculated by dividing the number of shared unique clonotypes by the size of the smaller repertoire. Three approaches were used to assess repertoire richness: RTK rarefaction, the Chao1 estimator, and Recon v2.1 estimates of unobserved clonotypes. Generation probabilities were computed with OLGA for all TCRbeta clonotypes obtained by the gDNA method from several donors. Here the immuneACCESS table is served through TCRdb, limited to in-frame sequences with V and J called. Missing clones are a known gap in these copies; in checked studies unresolved V genes cover under half, and the rest lacks a known reason. V and J calls and clone size follow that table, whereas D and trimming were derived from the DNA. The sample table lists about 580,000 clones, more than 95% of them with a count of one. The top ten clones comprise 0.25% to 0.35% of the sample.

This sample was taken from a study of shared clonotypes between healthy human individuals (dated by TCRdb to about 2020). Background for the entire study: A couple of women and three men aged 18 to 49 years were included in the cohort. Per donor, three plates each were used for CD4 naive and CD4 memory, two for CD8 naive, and one for CD8 memory. To estimate repertoire size and how much clonotype sharing occurs between individuals, the study deeply sequenced the blood TCR repertoires of about 5 healthy adults. Libraries were prepared and TCR repertoires were sequenced by different laboratories using diverse techniques, in order to increase sequencing depth and limit assay-specific biases. Per donor, leukapheresis produced somewhere between about 0.94 and 10 billion PBMCs.

Counted from cysteine to phenylalanine, this CDR3 has 14 amino acids. Only the CDR3 DNA stays, 42 bases, in frame from base 1. The germline ends are 5 bases apart after V is trimmed by 1 base and J by 1 base. CDR1 and CDR2 are read off the germline V gene (reference sequence) as SGHNT and YYREEE. Broader findings and caveats from the paper: Because the study included only a small number of donors, the genetic and exposure-history diversity represented was limited. Sampling was restricted to blood, and TCR repertoires in tissue are likely to differ from TCR repertoires in blood. Rarefaction of sorted-subset datasets indicated incomplete sequencing despite the large sequencing depth. Pairwise subsampling indicated that sequencing depth was expected to affect the degree of clonotype sharing among donors. Across a few donors, about 5% of naive CD4, roughly 3.5% of naive CD8, roughly 2.2% of memory CD4, and under 0.45% of memory CD8 clonotypes were shared. Estimated clonotype richness was generally larger for naive than for memory subsets. Higher generation probabilities were observed for clonotypes shared by all four sorted-subset donors than for non-shared clonotypes.

CD8 naive samples were obtained by positive selection for CCR7 among CD45RO-negative cells, yielding a CD45RA+CCR7+ population from which TemRA cells were excluded. Healthy HIV-negative adults with no recently reported acute infections or vaccinations were included as donors. All donors were Caucasian adults living in Nashville, Tennessee, USA. Blood was obtained by leukapheresis, after which PBMCs were separated by Ficoll-Histopaque density gradient centrifugation and cryopreserved in liquid nitrogen vapor phase. Analytical flow cytometry was used to check the purity and quantity of each magnetically sorted T cell population. Genomic DNA was isolated from every sorted fraction and measured by UV absorbance on a Nanodrop 2000c.

This clonotype originated in a man aged 25 to 45 in good health. Sample: naive CD8+ T cells sorted from blood. In the paper's terms, the cell subset or site label means: CD45RA+CCR7+. The V and J genes are TRBV5-4 and TRBJ2-2, with the D gene not confidently named. The CDR3 corresponds to CASSLWGNTGELFF. The DNA sequence is given as TGTGCCAGCAGCTTGTGGGGGAACACCGGGGAGCTGTTTTTT.